This entry is about one TCR beta chain. Its antigen is undetermined. This sample stems from a study of T cells in Graves' hyperthyroidism and ophthalmopathy. The CDR3 regions of TCR beta were amplified from RNA transcripts. TCR CDR3 regions were first amplified by RT-PCR with HTBI primers. TCRdb passed the multiplex PCR reads through MiXCR, listing each CDR3 protein once. Among hundreds of thousands of distinct CDR3 sequences, approximately 18% were seen once, and the ten largest hold around 15%. General observations from the study: Ophthalmopathy was separated from stable hyperthyroidism by a 13 V-J model. The model forecast ophthalmopathy, anticipating it by a median approximately 6.1 months before onset.

Each diagnosis was grounded in clinical symptoms, serum thyroxine and TRAb, thyroid ultrasound, and orbital computed tomography. Fresh 10 ml peripheral blood yielded PBMCs. Germline lookup yields CDR1 DFQATT and CDR2 SNEGSKA (reference sequence). CDR3 length: 17 amino acids. The germline V and J ends were trimmed by 4 bases and 2 bases, with 21 bases remaining between them. The rearrangement uses TRBV20-1 and TRBJ1-5, with D maybe TRBD1 (5 bases). This receptor was identified in a woman between 45 and 65 years old with Graves' hyperthyroidism that later progressed to Graves' ophthalmopathy. Material: blood. This chain's CDR3 is CSATRRGQGRGNQPQHF. The CDR3 bases are TGCAGTGCTACCAGGAGGGGCCAGGGTCGGGGCAATCAGCCCCAGCATTTT.